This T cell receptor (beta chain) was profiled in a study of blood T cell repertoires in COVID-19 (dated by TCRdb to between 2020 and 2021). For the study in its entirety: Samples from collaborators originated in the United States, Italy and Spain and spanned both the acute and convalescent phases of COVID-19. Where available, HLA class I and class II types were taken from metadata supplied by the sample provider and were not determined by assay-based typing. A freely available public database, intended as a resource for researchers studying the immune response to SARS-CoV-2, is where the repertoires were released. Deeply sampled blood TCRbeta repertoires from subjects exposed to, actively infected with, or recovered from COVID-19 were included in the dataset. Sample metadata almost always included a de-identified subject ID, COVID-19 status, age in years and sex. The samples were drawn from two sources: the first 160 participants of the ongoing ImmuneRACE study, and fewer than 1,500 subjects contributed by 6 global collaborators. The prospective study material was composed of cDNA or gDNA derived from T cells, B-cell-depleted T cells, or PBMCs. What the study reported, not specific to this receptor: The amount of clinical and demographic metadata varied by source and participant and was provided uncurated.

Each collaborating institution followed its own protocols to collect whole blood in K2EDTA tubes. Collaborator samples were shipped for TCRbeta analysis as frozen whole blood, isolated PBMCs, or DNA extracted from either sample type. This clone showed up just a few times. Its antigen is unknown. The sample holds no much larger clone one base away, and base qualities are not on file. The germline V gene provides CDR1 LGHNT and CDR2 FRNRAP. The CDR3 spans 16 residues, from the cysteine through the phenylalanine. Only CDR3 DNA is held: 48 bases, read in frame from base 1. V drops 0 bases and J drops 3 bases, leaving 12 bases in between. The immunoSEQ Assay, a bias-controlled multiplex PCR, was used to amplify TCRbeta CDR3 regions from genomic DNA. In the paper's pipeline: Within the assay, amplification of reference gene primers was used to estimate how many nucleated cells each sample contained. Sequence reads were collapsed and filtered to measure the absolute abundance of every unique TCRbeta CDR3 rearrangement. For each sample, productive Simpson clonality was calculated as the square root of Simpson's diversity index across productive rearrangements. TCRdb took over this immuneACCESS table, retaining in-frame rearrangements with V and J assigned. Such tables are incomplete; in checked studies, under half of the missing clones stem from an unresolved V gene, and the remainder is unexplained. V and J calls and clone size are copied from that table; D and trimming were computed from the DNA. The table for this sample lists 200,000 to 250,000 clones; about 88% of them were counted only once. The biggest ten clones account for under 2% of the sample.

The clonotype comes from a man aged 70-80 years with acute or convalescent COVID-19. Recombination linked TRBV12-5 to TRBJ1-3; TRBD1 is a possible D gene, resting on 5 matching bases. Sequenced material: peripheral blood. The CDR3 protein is CASGLVSTGVGNTIYF. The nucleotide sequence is TGTGCTAGTGGTTTGGTAAGCACAGGCGTTGGAAACACCATATATTTT. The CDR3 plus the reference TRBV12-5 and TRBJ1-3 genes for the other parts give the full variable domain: DARVTQTPRHKVTEMGQEVTMRCQPILGHNTVFWYRQTMMQGLELLAYFRNRAPLDDSGMPKDRFSAEMPDATLATLKIQPSEPRDSAVYFCASGLVSTGVGNTIYFGEGSWLTVV.